This T cell receptor beta chain was recovered during a study of blood T cells in healthy people across ages. The study, taken as a whole, reports: The study lacked donor CMV status, which possibly confounded expanded clonotype changes. Diversity of TCR beta per million T cells declined in a roughly linear way with age.

Comments on this clonotype: Its antigen is undetermined.

Then a second PCR, running roughly 7 to 11 cycles, was carried out with a sample-barcoded 5' primer and a J-beta primer mix. MiXCR was run by TCRdb on the 5' RACE reads, yielding one entry per CDR3 protein. The data show about 1.6 million distinct CDR3 sequences, roughly 32% seen once. Staff drew approximately 9.1 milliliters of peripheral blood from each donor. The source of this sequence is a woman aged 25 to 39 in good health. Material: blood.

This chain's CDR3 is CASSVGGRPADTQYF. DNA for the CDR3: TGTGCCAGCAGCGTAGGCGGGAGACCCGCAGATACGCAGTATTTT. This rearrangement joins TRBV9 to TRBJ2-3; 7 nucleotides match TRBD2. This CDR3 is built from 15 residues. Germline lookup yields CDR1 SGDLS and CDR2 YYNGEE. V shed 0 bases, J shed 4 bases, and the junction held 5 bases outside the gene matches.